These 9 T cell receptor beta chains came from one sample sequenced in a study of blood T cell repertoires in COVID-19. TCRdb's copy holds only in-frame clones and misses some; the assay was immunoSEQ multiplex PCR. The sample holds about 250,000 clones, approximately 85% seen once. Specimen: peripheral blood. The receptors originated from a human donor with COVID-19, enrolled during active disease. The donor label of this sample is uncertain.

CDR3 sequence (DNA): TGTGCCAGTAGTATCGGACCGGGACAGGGCAACTACGAGCAGTACTTC. As protein: CASSIGPGQGNYEQYF. V is TRBV19 and J is TRBJ2-7; TRBD1 matches 9 bases. With V trimmed by 3 bases and J by 3 bases, 9 bases remained unmatched. CDR1 and CDR2 from the germline V gene are LNHDA and SQIVND (reference sequence). The CDR3 consists of 16 residues.

CDR3: CASSLIGTANGYTF. In DNA form, the CDR3 reads TGCGCCAGCAGCTTGATTGGGACAGCGAATGGCTACACCTTC. V usage is TRBV5-1 and J usage is TRBJ1-2; 7 bases are a match to TRBD1. V was pared by 1 base and J by 6 bases, with 6 bases of the junction left unmatched. The germline V gene has CDR1 SGHRS and CDR2 YFSETQ. This CDR3 region has 14 residues.

The rearrangement links TRBV2 to TRBJ1-5; D is unclear. Germline lookup yields CDR1 SNHLY and CDR2 FYNNEI. The CDR3 is 13 residues long. V was clipped by 5 bases and J by 0 bases, with 5 bases between them. As DNA, the CDR3 is TGTGCCAGCAGTATAGATAGCAATCAGCCCCAGCATTTT. Translating gives CASSIDSNQPQHF. Combining the CDR3 with reference TRBV2 and TRBJ1-5 gives the whole variable domain EPEVTQTPSHQVTQMGQEVILRCVPISNHLYFYWYRQILGQKVEFLVSFYNNEISEKSEIFDDQFSVERPDGSNFTLKIRSTKLEDSAMYFCASSIDSNQPQHFGDGTRLSIL.

The chain recombines TRBV6-1 with TRBJ1-5; a weak D match, TRBD1 (6 bases). The V gene lost 3 bases and the J gene lost 2 bases, with 14 bases spanning the gap. Germline V gene sequence: CDR1 MNHNS, CDR2 SASEGT. This CDR3 is 16 amino acids long. The CDR3 bases are TGTGCCAGCAGTGATCTTCAGGGGCTGGGCAATCAGCCCCAGCATTTT. This gives the protein CASSDLQGLGNQPQHF.

The count of this clone is one. The rearrangement uses TRBV24-1 and TRBJ2-1, with 7 bases aligning to TRBD2. Germline lookup yields CDR1 KGHDR and CDR2 SFDVKD. V was clipped by 0 bases and J by 3 bases; unmatched bases: 4. CDR3 length: 16 residues. This CDR3 is CATSDLSSGNYNEQFF. Here the CDR3 DNA reads TGTGCCACCAGTGATTTGTCTAGCGGAAACTACAATGAGCAGTTCTTC.

This chain links TRBV28 with TRBJ1-1, with D possibly matching TRBD1 (5 bases). There are 14 residues in the CDR3. Germline V gene sequence: CDR1 MDHEN, CDR2 SYDVKM. V was trimmed by 2 bases and J by 1 base, leaving 8 bases between them. The CDR3 is CASSLMTANTEAFF. The CDR3 coding sequence is TGTGCCAGCAGTTTAATGACAGCGAACACTGAAGCTTTCTTT.

V usage is TRBV19 and J usage is TRBJ1-5; the match to TRBD1 covers 9 bases. V lost 8 bases, J lost 1 base, and 6 bases stayed unmatched. The CDR3 extends over 15 amino acids. The germline V gene encodes CDR1 LNHDA and CDR2 SQIVND (reference sequence). CDR3: CASAQGARSNQPQHF. The CDR3 DNA is TGTGCCAGTGCACAGGGGGCGCGAAGCAATCAGCCCCAGCATTTT.

This rearrangement joins TRBV2 to TRBJ1-3, with D possibly matching TRBD1 (6 bases). Germline CDR1 is SNHLY and CDR2 is FYNNEI. The length of the CDR3 is 16 residues. Trimming cost V 4 bases and J 0 bases, with 13 bases left between them. CDR3: CASSVRGPSSGNTIYF. The CDR3 nucleotides are TGTGCCAGCAGTGTCAGGGGTCCGAGCTCTGGAAACACCATATATTTT. The full variable domain, in which reference TRBV2 and TRBJ1-3 provide the parts outside the CDR3, is EPEVTQTPSHQVTQMGQEVILRCVPISNHLYFYWYRQILGQKVEFLVSFYNNEISEKSEIFDDQFSVERPDGSNFTLKIRSTKLEDSAMYFCASSVRGPSSGNTIYFGEGSWLTVV.

The chain combines TRBV20-1 with TRBJ2-3; 11 nucleotides align to TRBD2. V shed 3 bases and J 1 base; nucleotides not matched to a gene: 6. This CDR3 is 16 amino acids long. Germline V gene lookup returns CDR1 DFQATT and CDR2 SNEGSKA (reference sequence). This CDR3 is CSASFLAGGRTDTQYF. In DNA form, the CDR3 reads TGCAGTGCTAGTTTTCTAGCGGGGGGTCGCACAGATACGCAGTATTTT.